This T cell receptor (beta chain) appears in the sequencing data of a study of cytomegalovirus exposure and HLA in healthy donors. Trimming cost V 7 bases and J 1 base; bases outside gene matches: 11. Per germline, CDR1 LNHNV and CDR2 YYDKDF (reference sequence). The CDR3 totals 18 residues. A multiplex PCR was run with 60 Vbeta primers and 13 Jbeta primers. Here immunoSEQ multiplex PCR was the method, and the copy in TCRdb shows in-frame clones only, minus some. The repertoire holds roughly 150,000 clones, with around 80% as singletons. The sequence was collected from a female donor in good health and CMV-seronegative. V is TRBV15 and J is TRBJ2-2; 11 bases are shared with TRBD2. The sample comprised PBMCs. The CDR3 nucleotides read TGTGCCACCAAAAGTCTAGGGCTAGCGGGAGGGAACACCGGGGAGCTGTTTTTT. It is translated as CATKSLGLAGGNTGELFF.